This TCR beta chain was captured by sequencing in a study of persistence of HIV-infected CD4 T cells. Study-level background: Median time on suppressive ART was seven to nine years.

About this clone itself: Its antigen remains unidentified.

The libraries were made with immunoSEQ version 4 in survey mode. Sequencing used immunoSEQ multiplex PCR; TCRdb keeps in-frame clones, though not all of them. The sample has 38,000 or so clones, under 90% seen once. Overlapping HIV-1 Gag 15-mer peptides at about 1 ug per peptide per mL were used. Sorted nonresponding memory CD4+ T cells were CD40L-negative, CD69-negative, CD45RO-high. Sequenced material: cultured CD4+ T cells from PBMCs, taken from a patient who received antiretroviral therapy. This receptor was obtained from an adult with HIV. The donor label of this sample is uncertain.

CDR3 sequence (DNA): TGTGCCAGCAGCTTACATTTGGATAGCGCCCGCTATGGCTACACCTTC. Translating it yields CASSLHLDSARYGYTF. The rearrangement uses TRBV7-9 and TRBJ1-2; D is undetermined. The CDR3 contains 16 residues. V was shortened by 2 bases and J by 4 bases, with 17 bases between the two germline ends. Germline V CDR1 and CDR2: SEHNR, FQNEAQ (reference sequence).